Listed here are 13 T cell receptor beta chains from one sample, sequenced in a study of neurological immune-mediated disorders. TCRdb re-derived calls from the 5' RACE reads in MiXCR, one entry per CDR3 protein. The table records tens of thousands of distinct CDR3 sequences, 4% of them present only once. The material sequenced was CD4+ T cells from blood. The receptor set was obtained from a woman aged 40 to 50 with multiple sclerosis.

This clonotype was picked up many times. The V and J genes are TRBV6-2 or TRBV6-3 and TRBJ2-3; possible D gene TRBD2, 5 bases. Germline lookup yields CDR1 MNHEY and CDR2 SVGEGT. This CDR3 has 12 amino acids. V was shortened by 6 bases and J by 14 bases, with 18 bases between the two germline ends. CDR3 in amino acids: CASSHGLHKLYF. The CDR3 DNA reads as TGTGCCAGCAGCCACGGACTCCATAAGCTGTATTTT.

This clonotype was seen more than once but under ten times. This chain uses TRBV5-1 with TRBJ2-7, with 9 bases aligning to TRBD1. This CDR3 spans 17 amino acids. Per the germline V gene, CDR1 is SGHRS and CDR2 is YFSETQ. V lost 0 bases to trimming and J lost 3 bases; unmatched junction nucleotides: 10. CDR3 sequence (DNA): TGCGCCAGCAGCTTGGCGTTAACGGGACAGGGTCTCTACGAGCAGTACTTC. This gives the protein CASSLALTGQGLYEQYF. Supplemented by reference TRBV5-1 and TRBJ2-7, the full variable domain reads KAGVTQTPRYLIKTRGQQVTLSCSPISGHRSVSWYQQTPGQGLQFLFEYFSETQRNKGNFPGRFSGRQFSNSRSEMNVSTLELGDSALYLCASSLALTGQGLYEQYFGPGTRLTVT.

This clonotype was seen ten or more times. The V and J genes are TRBV20-1 and TRBJ1-6; the D is unclear. The CDR3 is 17 amino acids. Germline CDR1 DFQATT, CDR2 SNEGSKA (reference sequence). Trimming cost V 0 bases and J 1 base, with 13 bases left between them. CDR3 bases: TGCAGTGCTAGAGATGTAGGAAGGAATTCCTATAATTCACCCCTCCACTTT. It translates to CSARDVGRNSYNSPLHF.

This clonotype was seen many times. Possible read error: a much larger clone is one base away. The chain combines TRBV12-3 or TRBV12-4 with TRBJ1-5; a possible D gene is TRBD1 (5 bases). The CDR3 loop spans 16 amino acids. Here the CDR3 reads CANSLAKGRGNQPQHF. The CDR3 DNA reads as TGTGCCAACAGTTTAGCGAAGGGGAGAGGCAATCAGCCCCAGCATTTT.

This clonotype was seen ten or more times. The chain employs TRBV5-1 and TRBJ2-7; D might be TRBD1 or TRBD2, each matching 5 bases. V was pared by 4 bases and J by 7 bases, with 18 bases between. The CDR3 runs to 14 residues. Germline V gene sequence: CDR1 SGHRS, CDR2 YFSETQ. The CDR3 loop reads CASSPSGTTREQYF. The CDR3 region has the DNA TGCGCCAGCAGCCCCTCCGGGACGACGCGTGAGCAGTACTTC.

At least ten counts were recorded for this clonotype. The V and J genes are TRBV5-6 and TRBJ2-1; D unclear. The CDR3 is 11 residues long. Trimming removed 1 base at V and 15 bases at J, with 11 bases between. The germline gives CDR1 SGHDT, CDR2 YYEEEE. The DNA of the CDR3 is TGTGCCAGCAGCTTGAATCTAAATCGGTTCTTC. It is translated as CASSLNLNRFF.

This clonotype was seen repeatedly, ten times or more. The chain has TRBV27 and TRBJ1-5; D not certain. The germline V gene has CDR1 MNHEY and CDR2 SMNVEV (reference sequence). The CDR3 loop spans 13 amino acids. The V end was cut by 5 bases, the J end by 6 bases, with 11 bases between. The CDR3 DNA sequence: TGTGCCAGCAGTCGGGGTCGCAGTCAGCCCCAGCATTTT. Translating it yields CASSRGRSQPQHF.

This clonotype was detected ten times or more. This chain links TRBV20-1 with TRBJ1-5; 9 bases are shared with TRBD1. Germline V lookup: CDR1 DFQATT, CDR2 SNEGSKA (reference sequence). The V and J ends lost 0 bases and 6 bases, in that order; junction bases with no gene match: 12. This CDR3 has 17 residues. Written as DNA, the CDR3 is TGCAGTGCTAGAGATCGGAAATTGACAGGGGGAGGTCAGCCCCAGCATTTT. Residues: CSARDRKLTGGGQPQHF.

This clonotype has a count of ten or more. V usage is TRBV5-1 and J usage is TRBJ1-6, with D tentatively TRBD1 (5 bases). V lost 2 bases to trimming and J lost 7 bases, with 16 bases between them. The germline V gene encodes CDR1 SGHRS and CDR2 YFSETQ. The CDR3 loop spans 16 amino acids. CDR3 amino acids: CASSFLGTPKNSPLHF. The CDR3 region has the DNA TGCGCCAGCAGCTTTTTAGGGACGCCAAAAAATTCACCCCTCCACTTT.

This clonotype was recorded at least ten times. CDR3: CASSLLGAQPQHF. The CDR3 DNA reads as TGTGCCAGCAGCTTATTAGGGGCTCAGCCCCAGCATTTT. V usage is TRBV7-8 and J usage is TRBJ1-5; D perhaps matches TRBD1 (5 bases). V lost 2 bases and J 6 bases, leaving 8 bases between the germline ends. Germline CDR1 and CDR2: SGHVS and FQNEAQ. The CDR3 sequence is 13 residues long.

Many counts were recorded for this clonotype. V usage is TRBV10-2 and J usage is TRBJ1-1; 7 bases are shared with TRBD1. The CDR3 is 15 amino acids. V lost 8 bases, J lost 5 bases, and 14 bases stayed unmatched. Germline V gene sequence: CDR1 WSHSY, CDR2 SAAADI. The CDR3 coding sequence is TGCGCCAGCGGACGTCCACTCAGGGGGAGAACTGAAGCTTTCTTT. Protein: CASGRPLRGRTEAFF.

This clonotype came up many times. The germline gene is not matched at one end of the junction; a read error may be the cause. The chain has TRBV5-1 and TRBJ2-3; D remains unclear. CDR1 and CDR2 (germline): SGHRS, YFSETQ. This CDR3 spans 15 amino acids. The CDR3 region has the DNA TGCGCCAGCAGCTTGGAGGTCCGGAGCATAGATACGCAGTATTTT. As protein: CASSLEVRSIDTQYF.

This clonotype was recorded at least ten times. The chain uses TRBV7-9 and TRBJ1-4; TRBD1 is a possible D gene (5 bases). The V and J ends lost 5 bases and 6 bases respectively, with 13 bases between them. From germline, CDR1 is SEHNR and CDR2 FQNEAQ (reference sequence). The CDR3 is made up of 14 amino acids. This chain's CDR3 is CASSPRTRDEKLFF. Written as DNA, the CDR3 is TGTGCCAGCAGCCCTCGGACACGTGATGAAAAACTGTTTTTT.